The 29 T cell receptor beta chains in this list originate from one sample, sequenced in a study of PD-1 blockade in classical Hodgkin lymphoma. Every patient relapsed after autologous stem cell transplantation, and brentuximab vedotin exposure varied. Clones were read by immunoSEQ multiplex PCR, and TCRdb kept only the in-frame ones, dropping some. Among roughly 34,000 clones listed, less than 85% were seen once. The sequencing here drew on peripheral blood mononuclear cells (PBMCs), taken before the second cycle of nivolumab. Receptors were obtained from a human donor with classical Hodgkin lymphoma.

The V gene is TRBV7-2, the J gene TRBJ1-6; 8 nucleotides match TRBD1. Germline CDR1 reads SGHTA; CDR2 reads FQGNSA. V dropped 6 bases and J dropped 8; count of bases not matched to a gene: 9. The CDR3 covers 15 residues. CDR3 in DNA: TGTGCCAGCAGAGGCTCTACAGGGGGGGATTCACCCCTCCACTTT. Translating gives CASRGSTGGDSPLHF.

This chain links TRBV9 with TRBJ1-1, with 10 positions matching TRBD1. V dropped 0 bases and J dropped 0; count of bases not matched to a gene: 5. This CDR3 spans 17 amino acids. Germline V gene lookup returns CDR1 SGDLS and CDR2 YYNGEE. The DNA of the CDR3 is TGTGCCAGCAGCGTAGAAGGACAGGGGGTCCTGAACACTGAAGCTTTCTTT. Translating gives CASSVEGQGVLNTEAFF.

The rearrangement links TRBV18 to TRBJ1-4; weak D call: TRBD1 (6 bases). Trimming took 8 bases from V and 8 from J, leaving 15 bases between them. From germline, CDR1 is KGHSH and CDR2 LQKENI. CDR3 size: 13 residues. The CDR3 region is CASARAGDEKLFF. CDR3 in DNA: TGTGCCAGCGCACGGGCAGGGGACGAAAAACTGTTTTTT.

This clone came up a few times. This chain connects TRBV27 to TRBJ2-3; maybe TRBD1 (6 bases). Trimming took 5 bases from V and 2 from J, leaving 20 bases between them. Germline V gene data show CDR1 as MNHEY and CDR2 as SMNVEV (reference sequence). The length of the CDR3 is 17 residues. CDR3 region: CASSRGIPGQSTDTQYF. In DNA, the CDR3 is TGTGCCAGCAGTAGGGGGATTCCGGGACAATCCACAGATACGCAGTATTTT.

This sequence joins TRBV25-1 and TRBJ1-2, with 7 bases lining up with TRBD1. The length of the CDR3 is 15 residues. V lost 4 bases, J lost 2 bases, and 7 bases stayed unmatched. The V gene's germline CDR1 is MGHDK and CDR2 SYGVNS. The CDR3 protein is CASSATATGNYGYTF. CDR3 DNA: TGTGCCAGCAGTGCCACGGCGACAGGGAACTATGGCTACACCTTC.

V gene TRBV19 combines with J gene TRBJ2-1, with TRBD2 as a possible D gene (6 bases). Germline V gives CDR1 LNHDA, CDR2 SQIVND (reference sequence). The CDR3 is 16 amino acids. V was clipped by 1 base and J by 0 bases, with 10 bases between them. CDR3 protein: CASSIGRGSSYNEQFF. The CDR3 DNA reads TGTGCCAGTAGTATAGGCCGGGGGAGCTCCTACAATGAGCAGTTCTTC. Based on the CDR3 plus reference TRBV19 and TRBJ2-1, the full variable domain is DGGITQSPKYLFRKEGQNVTLSCEQNLNHDAMYWYRQDPGQGLRLIYYSQIVNDFQKGDIAEGYSVSREKKESFPLTVTSAQKNPTAFYLCASSIGRGSSYNEQFFGPGTRLTVL.

This clone is a singleton in its sample. The chain combines TRBV6-6 with TRBJ2-1; D is undetermined. Germline loops: CDR1 MNHNY, CDR2 SVGAGI (reference sequence). CDR3 length: 12 residues. Deletions cut 6 bases from V and 5 bases from J, with 8 bases between. The CDR3 DNA reads as TGTGCCAGCAGGGCCAGACACAATGAGCAGTTCTTC. Amino acids: CASRARHNEQFF.

The CDR3 DNA follows: TGTGCCAGCAGCTTAGTTGCAGGCGCGAACACCGGGGAGCTGTTTTTT. This translates into CASSLVAGANTGELFF. The V gene is TRBV7-9, the J gene TRBJ2-2; D uncertain. This CDR3 contains 16 residues. Germline V gene data show CDR1 as SEHNR and CDR2 as FQNEAQ (reference sequence). The V gene lost 1 base and the J gene lost 0 bases, with 9 bases spanning the gap.

The chain has TRBV6-5 and TRBJ2-1; D is uncertain. The CDR3 runs to 13 residues. V was shortened by 4 bases and J by 5 bases, with 9 bases between the two germline ends. The germline CDR1 and CDR2 sequences are MNHEY and SVGAGI. CDR3 sequence (DNA): TGTGCCAGCAGTTTAATAGACGACAATGAGCAGTTCTTC. Translating it yields CASSLIDDNEQFF.

V is TRBV5-4 and J is TRBJ1-6, with no clear D. The ends were cut back, 3 bases at V and 10 bases at J, with 8 bases in the middle. The CDR3 consists of 12 residues. Germline lookup yields CDR1 SGHNT and CDR2 YYREEE (reference sequence). CDR3 DNA: TGTGCCAGCAGCTCCGGGTTGTCACCCCTCCACTTT. Residues: CASSSGLSPLHF.

The chain is built from TRBV5-1 and TRBJ1-4; no clear D. The germline V and J ends were trimmed by 0 bases and 3 bases, with 9 bases remaining between them. The CDR3 sequence is 15 residues long. Germline V gene data show CDR1 as SGHRS and CDR2 as YFSETQ. The CDR3 DNA reads TGCGCCAGCAGCTTGGCCGCATCGGCTAATGAAAAACTGTTTTTT. Its protein product is CASSLAASANEKLFF.

V usage is TRBV5-4 and J usage is TRBJ2-2; 10 bases match TRBD1. The CDR3 sequence is 15 residues long. V was pared by 2 bases and J by 6 bases, with 4 bases of the junction left unmatched. The V gene's germline CDR1 is SGHNT and CDR2 YYREEE (reference sequence). The CDR3, as DNA: TGTGCCAGCAGCTTTGGACAGGGGGAGGCCGGGGAGCTGTTTTTT. It translates to CASSFGQGEAGELFF.

This sequence joins TRBV6-5 and TRBJ1-2; the D is unclear. The length of the CDR3 is 14 residues. V shed 2 bases and J shed 7 bases, with 14 bases lying between them. Germline loops: CDR1 MNHEY, CDR2 SVGAGI. In nucleotides, the CDR3 is TGTGCCAGCAGTTACCTCCCCTGGGCAGTTGGCTACACCTTC. Protein: CASSYLPWAVGYTF.

The V call is TRBV27, the J call TRBJ2-3, with D perhaps TRBD2 (6 bases). V was clipped by 4 bases and J by 2 bases, with 16 bases between them. The germline V gene encodes CDR1 MNHEY and CDR2 SMNVEV (reference sequence). The CDR3 has 16 amino acids. CDR3 sequence reads: CASSSRGGGYTDTQYF. CDR3 in DNA: TGTGCCAGCAGTTCCAGAGGTGGAGGGTACACAGATACGCAGTATTTT.

The V call is TRBV10-2, the J call TRBJ2-4; D remains ambiguous. This CDR3 has 16 residues. The germline V and J ends were trimmed by 2 bases and 1 base, with 12 bases remaining between them. CDR1 is WSHSY and CDR2 is SAAADI in the germline V gene. The CDR3 is CASSESALGAKNIQYF. The CDR3 nucleotides are TGCGCCAGCAGTGAGAGCGCATTAGGGGCCAAAAACATTCAGTACTTC.

The chain combines TRBV5-5 with TRBJ2-7; tentatively, D is TRBD2 (5 bases). Germline assignment: CDR1 SGHKS and CDR2 YYEKEE (reference sequence). V lost 3 bases to trimming and J lost 0 bases, with 7 bases between them. The CDR3 has 13 residues. The CDR3 loop reads CASSWELSYEQYF. The CDR3 DNA reads as TGTGCCAGCAGCTGGGAGCTCTCCTACGAGCAGTACTTC.

This clone was observed a handful of times. V and J are TRBV6-6 and TRBJ1-6; no clear D gene. The CDR3 is 11 residues long. The V gene's germline CDR1 is MNHNY and CDR2 SVGAGI (reference sequence). The germline V and J ends were trimmed by 5 bases and 8 bases, with 4 bases remaining between them. The CDR3 DNA reads TGTGCCAGCAGTCTTCATTCACCCCTCCACTTT. Its translation is CASSLHSPLHF.

In this sample, this clone turned up many times. The CDR3 coding sequence is TGCGCCAGCAGCCCGGACAGGGGGCAGGAGACCCAGTACTTC. Protein sequence: CASSPDRGQETQYF. The chain uses TRBV5-1 and TRBJ2-5; 11 bases are a match to TRBD1. Germline V gene sequence: CDR1 SGHRS, CDR2 YFSETQ. V lost 4 bases to trimming and J lost 5 bases; unmatched junction nucleotides: 4. The length of the CDR3 is 14 residues.

This clone came up a few times. The V gene is TRBV6-5, the J gene TRBJ1-1; D unclear. V dropped 6 bases and J dropped 4 bases, with 9 bases sitting between them. The CDR3 length is 12 residues. CDR1 MNHEY and CDR2 SVGAGI come from the germline V gene. CDR3 residues: CASRAGGTEAFF. DNA of the CDR3: TGTGCCAGCAGGGCGGGCGGCACTGAAGCTTTCTTT.

Only a few counts were recorded for this clone. The chain joins TRBV1 to TRBJ2-7; the table's D call, TRBD2, has no DNA check behind it. TRBV1 counts as a pseudogene. This CDR3 is built from 17 residues. CDR3 loop: CTSSQVPTSGGWYEQYF. The CDR3 DNA reads as TGCACCAGCAGCCAAGTACCGACTAGCGGGGGGTGGTACGAGCAGTACTTC.

V is TRBV21-1 and J is TRBJ1-5. TRBV21-1 corresponds to a pseudogene. The CDR3 spans 10 residues. The CDR3 DNA follows: TGTGCCAGCAGCATCCAGCCCCAGCATTTT. It yields the protein CASSIQPQHF.

This clone turned up a few times. The V call is TRBV7-2, the J call TRBJ2-7, with D uncertain. The V gene lost 1 base and the J gene lost 2 bases, with 3 bases spanning the gap. The V gene's germline CDR1 is SGHTA and CDR2 FQGNSA. The CDR3 sequence is 12 residues long. The CDR3 coding sequence is TGTGCCAGCAGCTTAGTTCCCTACGAGCAGTACTTC. Protein product: CASSLVPYEQYF.

The CDR3 DNA sequence: TGTGCCAGCAGCTTAGGGGGGGAGGTGGTCGAGACCCAGTACTTC. Amino acid sequence: CASSLGGEVVETQYF. The V gene is TRBV7-8, the J gene TRBJ2-5; D possibly corresponds to TRBD2 (6 bases). V was clipped by 1 base and J by 5 bases, with 14 bases between them. The CDR3 has 15 amino acids. Germline assignment: CDR1 SGHVS and CDR2 FQNEAQ.

The genes are TRBV5-1 and TRBJ2-6; 14 nucleotides agree with TRBD2. The CDR3 loop spans 19 amino acids. The V segment lost 2 bases and the J segment 4 bases; nucleotides outside the gene matches: 8. The germline CDR1 and CDR2 sequences are SGHRS and YFSETQ. Written as DNA, the CDR3 is TGCGCCAGCAGCTTTCTAGGGGGACTAGCGGGGGCCGGGGCCAACGTCCTGACTTTC. Protein: CASSFLGGLAGAGANVLTF.

The V and J genes are TRBV6-1 and TRBJ1-2, with D uncertain. The CDR3 extends over 16 amino acids. CDR1 MNHNS and CDR2 SASEGT come from the germline V gene. Trimming stripped 1 base from V and 1 base from J, with 13 bases between. CDR3 DNA: TGTGCCAGCAGTGAAGGGTTGGGGATTCTTAACTATGGCTACACCTTC. Its protein product is CASSEGLGILNYGYTF.

This clone was observed a handful of times. V is TRBV6-1 and J is TRBJ2-7; the D is unclear. The V gene's germline CDR1 is MNHNS and CDR2 SASEGT. This CDR3 is built from 15 residues. Trimming took 1 base from V and 7 from J, leaving 17 bases between them. CDR3 region: CASSEGRESPGEQYF. The CDR3 bases are TGTGCCAGCAGTGAAGGGAGAGAGTCCCCCGGGGAGCAGTACTTC.

This clone was detected once. The chain couples TRBV6-6 to TRBJ2-5, with D tentatively TRBD2 (7 bases). V was pared by 7 bases and J by 5 bases, with 14 bases between. Per germline, CDR1 MNHNY and CDR2 SVGAGI (reference sequence). The CDR3 has 13 residues. The CDR3, as DNA: TGTGCCAGCATCGACGGGGGGCGGGAGACCCAGTACTTC. Translating gives CASIDGGRETQYF.

The chain employs TRBV5-6 and TRBJ2-3; 9 bases map to TRBD1. The CDR3 loop spans 16 amino acids. With V trimmed by 2 bases and J by 5 bases, 9 bases remained unmatched. Germline V gene sequence: CDR1 SGHDT, CDR2 YYEEEE. CDR3 DNA sequence: TGTGCCAGCAGCTTTCCCGGACAGGGGAATAAAGATACGCAGTATTTT. It yields the protein CASSFPGQGNKDTQYF.

A word on this clone: Additional DNA sequences in this sample encode the identical CDR3. The gene calls are TRBV6-5 and TRBJ1-6; a possible D gene is TRBD1 (5 bases). Germline V gene lookup returns CDR1 MNHEY and CDR2 SVGAGI. The ends were cut back, 2 bases at V and 7 bases at J, with 15 bases in the middle. The CDR3 covers 16 residues. CDR3 nucleotide sequence: TGTGCCAGCAGTTACCCTCGGGGAGGGGAGAATTCACCCCTCCACTTT. Encoded protein: CASSYPRGGENSPLHF.